The clone carrying this T cell receptor (beta chain) was counted ten times or more. Its target is unknown. The data originate from a study of T cell responses to AZD1222 COVID-19 vaccine. Study findings and constraints: In all cases, repertoires were sampled only after the peak T cell response. Donors skewed white British and female; clonal diversity was possibly underestimated. Among AZD1222 vaccinees, only six were seropositive at baseline.

Sequenced by immunoSEQ multiplex PCR; TCRdb stores in-frame clones only, minus some. The sample contains around 260,000 clones, approximately 93% of which appear only once. Germline V gene lookup returns CDR1 PRHDT and CDR2 FYEKMQ (reference sequence). The trim removed 6 bases at V and 6 bases at J, leaving 5 bases unmatched. CDR3 size: 13 residues. The TCR comes from an adult in good health. V usage is TRBV13 and J usage is TRBJ1-2; 9 bases are shared with TRBD1. Sequencing used peripheral blood, obtained on day 0 of AZD1222 vaccination. The CDR3 nucleotides read TGTGCCAGCAGGCCCGGGACAGGGAATGGCTACACCTTC. This codes for CASRPGTGNGYTF. Variable domain in full (rest from reference TRBV13 and TRBJ1-2): AAGVIQSPRHLIKEKRETATLKCYPIPRHDTVYWYQQGPGQDPQFLISFYEKMQSDKGSIPDRFSAQQFSDYHSELNMSSLELGDSALYFCASRPGTGNGYTFGSGTRLTVV.